The rows below give T cell receptor beta chains drawn from one sample of a study of T cell changes during pregnancy in multiple sclerosis. Sequencing was performed with immunoSEQ multiplex PCR; in TCRdb, only in-frame clones are kept and a portion is missing. This sample carries more than 25,000 clones, 89% of them seen once, and the ten largest clones take 6% to 7%. Here the sequenced sample was CD8+ T cells from peripheral blood mononuclear cells, taken after pregnancy. Source of these receptors: a female donor with multiple sclerosis, enrolled in a pregnancy study. Both conserved end residues are part of each CDR3. The D gene is left open where the match is weak. Size is omitted from some rows. Given values are once, few, many or a class for expanded clones.

v_call: TRBV27
d_call: -
clone_size: once
j_call: TRBJ2-5
cdr3_aa: CASSPGAGQETQYF
cdr3_nt: TGTGCCAGCAGTCCCGGAGCGGGTCAAGAGACCCAGTACTTC

v_call: TRBV27
d_call: -
clone_size: few
j_call: TRBJ2-1
cdr3_aa: CASSSGQINNEQFF
cdr3_nt: TGTGCCAGCTCCTCAGGGCAGATTAACAATGAGCAGTTCTTC

v_call: TRBV30
d_call: -
clone_size: -
j_call: TRBJ2-2
cdr3_aa: CAWSHGVSPGELFF
cdr3_nt: TGTGCCTGGAGTCACGGGGTGTCCCCCGGGGAGCTGTTTTTT

v_call: TRBV12-5
d_call: TRBD1
clone_size: -
j_call: TRBJ1-5
cdr3_aa: CASGLATGTGDVVIQPQHF
cdr3_nt: TGTGCTAGTGGTTTGGCTACCGGGACAGGGGACGTAGTCATTCAGCCCCAGCATTTT

v_call: TRBV7-9
d_call: TRBD2
clone_size: few
j_call: TRBJ2-4
cdr3_aa: CASSVTSGRGNIQYF
cdr3_nt: TGTGCCAGCAGCGTGACTAGCGGGAGAGGAAACATTCAGTACTTC

v_call: TRBV28
d_call: -
clone_size: -
j_call: TRBJ2-7
cdr3_aa: CASSGGPFRASDRGPLYEQYF
cdr3_nt: TGTGCCAGCAGTGGAGGCCCGTTCAGAGCCAGCGATCGCGGTCCCCTCTACGAGCAGTACTTC

v_call: TRBV30
d_call: -
clone_size: -
j_call: TRBJ2-4
cdr3_aa: CAWRKDSAKNIQYF
cdr3_nt: TGTGCCTGGAGGAAGGATAGCGCCAAAAACATTCAGTACTTC

v_call: TRBV7-9
d_call: -
clone_size: -
j_call: TRBJ2-5
cdr3_aa: CASSLGSHRQETQYF
cdr3_nt: TGTGCCAGCAGCTTAGGTTCCCATAGACAAGAGACCCAGTACTTC

v_call: TRBV7-3
d_call: TRBD2
clone_size: -
j_call: TRBJ2-3
cdr3_aa: CASSSGLAATDTQYF
cdr3_nt: TGTGCCAGCAGCTCGGGACTAGCGGCCACAGATACGCAGTATTTT

v_call: TRBV25-1
d_call: -
clone_size: medium-sized
j_call: TRBJ2-1
cdr3_aa: CASSEGTRDINEQFF
cdr3_nt: TGTGCCAGCAGTGAAGGAACCCGGGACATCAATGAGCAGTTCTTC

v_call: TRBV27
d_call: -
clone_size: -
j_call: TRBJ2-1
cdr3_aa: CASSPYANTEQFF
cdr3_nt: TGTGCCAGCAGCCCCTACGCGAATACTGAGCAGTTCTTC

v_call: TRBV11-3
d_call: -
clone_size: -
j_call: TRBJ2-1
cdr3_aa: CASSPPTGAANRFF
cdr3_nt: TGTGCCAGCAGCCCACCTACTGGGGCAGCTAATCGGTTCTTC

v_call: TRBV2
d_call: TRBD1
clone_size: -
j_call: TRBJ2-7
cdr3_aa: CAWGQGVADEQYF
cdr3_nt: TGTGCCTGGGGACAGGGAGTAGCGGACGAGCAGTACTTC

v_call: TRBV25-1
d_call: TRBD1
clone_size: -
j_call: TRBJ2-5
cdr3_aa: CASSDLRDRAISETQYF
cdr3_nt: TGTGCCAGCAGTGACCTAAGGGACAGGGCCATATCAGAGACCCAGTACTTC

v_call: TRBV29-1
d_call: TRBD2
clone_size: -
j_call: TRBJ2-3
cdr3_aa: CSTLRESTDTQYF
cdr3_nt: TGCAGCACCTTGCGGGAGAGCACAGATACGCAGTATTTT

v_call: TRBV13
d_call: -
clone_size: -
j_call: TRBJ2-5
cdr3_aa: CASSLEGEETQYF
cdr3_nt: TGTGCCAGCAGCTTAGAAGGGGAAGAGACCCAGTACTTC

v_call: TRBV30
d_call: TRBD1
clone_size: -
j_call: TRBJ1-2
cdr3_aa: CAWTQGYGYTF
cdr3_nt: TGTGCCTGGACACAGGGGTATGGCTACACCTTC

v_call: TRBV27
d_call: TRBD1
clone_size: -
j_call: TRBJ2-7
cdr3_aa: CASSLGTGVYEQYF
cdr3_nt: TGTGCCAGCAGTTTAGGGACAGGGGTGTACGAGCAGTACTTC

v_call: TRBV19
d_call: -
clone_size: -
j_call: TRBJ1-5
cdr3_aa: CASSYSQGPQHF
cdr3_nt: TGTGCCAGTAGTTACAGTCAGGGGCCCCAGCATTTT

v_call: TRBV11-2
d_call: -
clone_size: -
j_call: TRBJ2-5
cdr3_aa: CASSQGWTAETQYF
cdr3_nt: TGTGCCAGCAGTCAGGGGTGGACCGCTGAGACCCAGTACTTC

v_call: TRBV19
d_call: -
clone_size: -
j_call: TRBJ1-2
cdr3_aa: CASSMVGSNYGYTF
cdr3_nt: TGTGCCAGTAGTATGGTGGGCAGTAACTATGGCTACACCTTC

v_call: TRBV27
d_call: -
clone_size: -
j_call: TRBJ2-7
cdr3_aa: CASSLQAPYEQYF
cdr3_nt: TGTGCCAGCAGTTTACAGGCGCCCTACGAGCAGTACTTC

v_call: TRBV28
d_call: -
clone_size: once
j_call: TRBJ1-5
cdr3_aa: CASSLEQGNQPQHF
cdr3_nt: TGTGCCAGCAGTTTAGAGCAGGGGAATCAGCCCCAGCATTTT

v_call: TRBV29-1
d_call: TRBD2
clone_size: -
j_call: TRBJ2-1
cdr3_aa: CSAEGGSPYNEQFF
cdr3_nt: TGCAGCGCCGAAGGCGGGAGCCCCTACAATGAGCAGTTCTTC

v_call: TRBV27
d_call: -
clone_size: -
j_call: TRBJ2-1
cdr3_aa: CASSLFVGASWNEQFF
cdr3_nt: TGTGCCAGCAGTTTATTCGTTGGAGCGAGTTGGAATGAGCAGTTCTTC

v_call: TRBV6-5
d_call: -
clone_size: -
j_call: TRBJ2-5
cdr3_aa: CASSQGAIPQETQYF
cdr3_nt: TGTGCCAGCAGCCAGGGCGCCATCCCCCAAGAGACCCAGTACTTC

v_call: TRBV7-9
d_call: -
clone_size: -
j_call: TRBJ1-2
cdr3_aa: CASWVGGGGYTF
cdr3_nt: TGTGCCAGCTGGGTCGGGGGAGGAGGCTACACCTTC

v_call: TRBV6-6
d_call: -
clone_size: -
j_call: TRBJ2-7
cdr3_aa: CASSSTLRVGEQYF
cdr3_nt: TGTGCCAGCAGTTCCACTCTAAGAGTTGGCGAGCAGTACTTC

v_call: TRBV29-1
d_call: -
clone_size: -
j_call: TRBJ2-7
cdr3_aa: CSARKGGAEQYF
cdr3_nt: TGCAGCGCTCGAAAAGGTGGGGCCGAGCAGTACTTC

v_call: TRBV18
d_call: TRBD2
clone_size: -
j_call: TRBJ2-3
cdr3_aa: CASSPVPSSGSSTDTQYF
cdr3_nt: TGTGCCAGCTCACCGGTCCCGTCTAGCGGTTCTAGCACAGATACGCAGTATTTT

v_call: TRBV7-9
d_call: -
clone_size: few
j_call: TRBJ2-2
cdr3_aa: CASSPRLQRSNTGELFF
cdr3_nt: TGTGCCAGCAGCCCCCGCCTACAGAGATCGAACACCGGGGAGCTGTTTTTT

v_call: TRBV27
d_call: -
clone_size: -
j_call: TRBJ1-5
cdr3_aa: CASSLYREKSEPQHF
cdr3_nt: TGTGCCAGCAGTTTATACAGGGAGAAGTCTGAGCCCCAGCATTTT

v_call: TRBV6-5
d_call: TRBD1
clone_size: -
j_call: TRBJ1-2
cdr3_aa: CASRPRTGDFYGYTF
cdr3_nt: TGTGCCAGCAGGCCTAGGACAGGGGACTTTTATGGCTACACCTTC

v_call: TRBV19
d_call: -
clone_size: -
j_call: TRBJ2-7
cdr3_aa: CASSIGTGSSYEQYF
cdr3_nt: TGTGCCAGTAGTATAGGGACGGGAAGCTCCTACGAGCAGTACTTC

v_call: TRBV5-8
d_call: -
clone_size: few
j_call: TRBJ1-1
cdr3_aa: CASSLRTGRNTEAFF
cdr3_nt: TGTGCCAGCAGCTTGAGAACAGGGAGGAACACTGAAGCTTTCTTT

v_call: TRBV7-9
d_call: -
clone_size: -
j_call: TRBJ1-2
cdr3_aa: CASSSGDPTSDGYTF
cdr3_nt: TGTGCCAGCAGCTCCGGAGACCCGACTTCGGATGGCTACACCTTC

v_call: TRBV28
d_call: -
clone_size: once
j_call: TRBJ2-7
cdr3_aa: CASSLEQVGPYEQYF
cdr3_nt: TGTGCCAGCAGTTTGGAACAGGTAGGACCCTACGAGCAGTACTTC

v_call: TRBV7-9
d_call: TRBD2
clone_size: -
j_call: TRBJ2-3
cdr3_aa: CASDSSGLTDTQYF
cdr3_nt: TGTGCCAGCGATTCTAGCGGACTCACAGATACGCAGTATTTT

v_call: TRBV2
d_call: -
clone_size: once
j_call: TRBJ2-5
cdr3_aa: CASFERTNPRETQYF
cdr3_nt: TGTGCCAGCTTCGAAAGGACAAACCCTCGGGAGACCCAGTACTTC

v_call: TRBV4-3
d_call: TRBD2
clone_size: -
j_call: TRBJ2-7
cdr3_aa: CASSPGTSRDAYEQYF
cdr3_nt: TGCGCCAGCAGCCCGGGGACTAGCAGAGATGCCTACGAGCAGTACTTC

v_call: TRBV2
d_call: -
clone_size: -
j_call: TRBJ2-1
cdr3_aa: CASSEITASSYNEQFF
cdr3_nt: TGTGCCAGCAGTGAAATAACAGCCAGCTCCTACAATGAGCAGTTCTTC

v_call: TRBV6-6
d_call: -
clone_size: -
j_call: TRBJ2-1
cdr3_aa: CASSPVDNEQFF
cdr3_nt: TGTGCCAGCAGCCCTGTTGACAATGAGCAGTTCTTC

v_call: TRBV29-1
d_call: TRBD2
clone_size: once
j_call: TRBJ2-7
cdr3_aa: CSVRLSGRLNEQYF
cdr3_nt: TGCAGCGTGAGACTTAGCGGGAGGTTGAACGAGCAGTACTTC